One T cell receptor beta chain is described in this entry. Its cognate antigen is unknown. The PCR employed 60 Vbeta primers together with 13 Jbeta primers. This table comes from immunoSEQ multiplex PCR, and its TCRdb copy is limited to in-frame clones, with some not included. Of some 110,000 clones in the sample, 60% to 85% were seen once. This entry comes from a study of cytomegalovirus exposure and HLA in healthy donors. The study, taken as a whole, reports: The productive fraction for most TCR beta V segments was about 87% or about 30% in an earlier analysis.

V trimming: 4 bases; J trimming: 1 base; junction bases outside the gene matches: 8. The CDR3 runs to 19 residues. Looked up from germline, CDR1 is MDHEN and CDR2 is SYDVKM. J is TRBJ2-2 and V is TRBV28, with 14 bases matching TRBD2. The clonotype was recovered from a woman aged 18-35 years in good health and CMV-seropositive. The specimen sequenced was PBMCs. CDR3 region: CASSSLGTSGSMNTGELFF. CDR3 in DNA: TGTGCCAGCAGTTCCCTTGGGACTAGCGGGAGTATGAACACCGGGGAGCTGTTTTTT.